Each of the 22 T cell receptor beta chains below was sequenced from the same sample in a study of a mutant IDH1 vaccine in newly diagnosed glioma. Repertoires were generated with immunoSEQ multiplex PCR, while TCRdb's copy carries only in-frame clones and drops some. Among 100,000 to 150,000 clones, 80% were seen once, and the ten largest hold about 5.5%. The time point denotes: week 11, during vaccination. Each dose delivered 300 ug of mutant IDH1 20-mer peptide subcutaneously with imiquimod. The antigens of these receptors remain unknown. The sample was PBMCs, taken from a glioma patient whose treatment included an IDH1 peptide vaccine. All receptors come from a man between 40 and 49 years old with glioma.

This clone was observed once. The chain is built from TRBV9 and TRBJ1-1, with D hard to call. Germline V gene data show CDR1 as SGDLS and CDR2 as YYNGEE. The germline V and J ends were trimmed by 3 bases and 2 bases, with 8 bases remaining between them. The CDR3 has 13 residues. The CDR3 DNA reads TGTGCCAGCAGCGAGGACGGAAACACTGAAGCTTTCTTT. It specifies CASSEDGNTEAFF.

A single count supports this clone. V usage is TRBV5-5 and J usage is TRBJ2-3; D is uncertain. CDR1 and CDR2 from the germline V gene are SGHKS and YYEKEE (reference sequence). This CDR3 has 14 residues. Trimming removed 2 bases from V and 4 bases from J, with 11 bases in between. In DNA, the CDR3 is TGTGCCAGCAGCTTCGGGCAGAAGGCAGATACGCAGTATTTT. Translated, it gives CASSFGQKADTQYF.

CDR3 sequence: CAISDEGKNTEAFF. The CDR3, as DNA: TGTGCCATCAGTGACGAAGGGAAGAACACTGAAGCTTTCTTT. The chain uses TRBV10-3 and TRBJ1-1; D remains ambiguous. This CDR3 is 14 amino acids long. Trimming removed 3 bases at V and 1 base at J, with 9 bases between. CDR1 and CDR2 (germline): ENHRY, SYGVKD.

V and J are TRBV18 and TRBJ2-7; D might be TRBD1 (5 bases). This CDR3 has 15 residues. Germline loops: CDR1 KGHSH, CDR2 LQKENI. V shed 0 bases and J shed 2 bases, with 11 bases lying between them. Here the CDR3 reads CASSPPARATYEQYF. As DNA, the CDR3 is TGTGCCAGCTCACCACCGGCCAGGGCTACCTACGAGCAGTACTTC.

The CDR3 loop reads CASSRPGSPYTEAFF. The CDR3 region has the DNA TGTGCCAGCAGCCGACCAGGGTCCCCGTATACTGAAGCTTTCTTT. This chain links TRBV7-9 with TRBJ1-1; TRBD1 is a possible D gene (5 bases). This CDR3 comprises 15 residues. Germline V lookup: CDR1 SEHNR, CDR2 FQNEAQ (reference sequence). The germline V and J ends were trimmed by 5 bases and 5 bases, with 18 bases remaining between them.

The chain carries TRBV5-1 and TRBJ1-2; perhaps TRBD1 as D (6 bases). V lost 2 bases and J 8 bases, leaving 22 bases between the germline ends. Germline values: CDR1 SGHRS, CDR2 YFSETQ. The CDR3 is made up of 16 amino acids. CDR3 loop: CASSFGGLGPSDGYTF. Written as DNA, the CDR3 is TGCGCCAGCAGCTTCGGGGGGCTCGGCCCTAGTGACGGCTACACCTTC.

The CDR3 DNA is TGTGCCAGCAGTGAAGTGCGGGGGGGCACCGGGGAGCTGTTTTTT. This gives the protein CASSEVRGGTGELFF. The chain uses TRBV6-4 and TRBJ2-2; 9 bases fit TRBD2. CDR1 and CDR2 from the germline V gene are MRHNA and SNTAGT. The CDR3 spans 15 residues. The V gene end was trimmed by 3 bases and the J gene end by 4 bases; junction bases not matched to a gene: 3.

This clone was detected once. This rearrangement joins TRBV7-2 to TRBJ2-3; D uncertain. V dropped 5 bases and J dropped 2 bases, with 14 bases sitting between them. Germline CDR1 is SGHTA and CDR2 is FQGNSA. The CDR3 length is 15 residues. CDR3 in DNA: TGTGCCAGCAGCGACTTGAGGACCGCCACAGATACGCAGTATTTT. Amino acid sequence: CASSDLRTATDTQYF. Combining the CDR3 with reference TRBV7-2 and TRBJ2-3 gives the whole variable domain GAGVSQSPSNKVTEKGKDVELRCDPISGHTALYWYRQSLGQGLEFLIYFQGNSAPDKSGLPSDRFSAERTGGSVSTLTIQRTQQEDSAVYLCASSDLRTATDTQYFGPGTRLTVL.

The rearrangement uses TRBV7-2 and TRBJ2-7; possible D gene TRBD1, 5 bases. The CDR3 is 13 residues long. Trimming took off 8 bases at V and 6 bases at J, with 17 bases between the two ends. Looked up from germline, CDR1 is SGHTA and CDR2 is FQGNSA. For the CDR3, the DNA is TGTGCCAGCCGGGCAGGGCCAGGATCCGAGCAGTACTTC. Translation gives CASRAGPGSEQYF.

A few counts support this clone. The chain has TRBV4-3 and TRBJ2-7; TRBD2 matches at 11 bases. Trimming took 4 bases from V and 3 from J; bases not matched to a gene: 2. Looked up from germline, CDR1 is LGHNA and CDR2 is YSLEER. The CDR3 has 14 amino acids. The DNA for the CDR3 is TGCGCCAGCAGCCTAACTAGCGGGGGCTACGAGCAGTACTTC. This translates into CASSLTSGGYEQYF.

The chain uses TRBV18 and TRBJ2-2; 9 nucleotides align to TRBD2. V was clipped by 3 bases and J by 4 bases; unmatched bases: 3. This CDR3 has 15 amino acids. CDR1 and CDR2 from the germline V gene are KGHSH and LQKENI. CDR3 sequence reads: CASSPGTSPTGELFF. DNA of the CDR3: TGTGCCAGCTCACCCGGGACTAGCCCCACCGGGGAGCTGTTTTTT.

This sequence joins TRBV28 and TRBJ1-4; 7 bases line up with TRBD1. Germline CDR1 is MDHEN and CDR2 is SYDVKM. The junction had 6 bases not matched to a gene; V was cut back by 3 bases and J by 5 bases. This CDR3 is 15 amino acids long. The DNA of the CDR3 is TGTGCCAGCAGTTTTGGCAGGGGGATGAATGAAAAACTGTTTTTT. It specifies CASSFGRGMNEKLFF.

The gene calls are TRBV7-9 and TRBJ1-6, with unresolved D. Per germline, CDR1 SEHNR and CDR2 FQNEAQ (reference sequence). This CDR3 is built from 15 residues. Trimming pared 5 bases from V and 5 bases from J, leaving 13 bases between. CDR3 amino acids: CASSITGVNNSPLHF. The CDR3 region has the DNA TGTGCCAGCAGCATAACCGGGGTTAATAATTCACCCCTCCACTTT. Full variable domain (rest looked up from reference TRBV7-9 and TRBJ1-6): DTGVSQNPRHKITKRGQNVTFRCDPISEHNRLYWYRQTLGQGPEFLTYFQNEAQLEKSRLLSDRFSAERPKGSFSTLEIQRTEQGDSAMYLCASSITGVNNSPLHFGNGTRLTVT.

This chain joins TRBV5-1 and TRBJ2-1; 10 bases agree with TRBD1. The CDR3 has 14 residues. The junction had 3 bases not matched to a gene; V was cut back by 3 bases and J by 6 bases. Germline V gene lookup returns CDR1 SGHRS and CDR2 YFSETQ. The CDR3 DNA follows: TGCGCCAGCAGCTCCGGGACAGGGGCCAATGAGCAGTTCTTC. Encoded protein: CASSSGTGANEQFF.

CDR3 amino acids: CASSQLAGLSYEQYF. The CDR3 DNA sequence: TGTGCCAGCAGTCAACTAGCGGGGCTTTCCTACGAGCAGTACTTC. The chain combines TRBV7-8 with TRBJ2-7; 10 nucleotides align to TRBD2. The CDR3 length is 15 residues. The trim removed 6 bases at V and 1 base at J, leaving 6 bases unmatched. The germline V gene encodes CDR1 SGHVS and CDR2 FQNEAQ. Complete variable domain (other parts from reference TRBV7-8 and TRBJ2-7): GAGVSQSPRYKVAKRGQDVALRCDPISGHVSLFWYQQALGQGPEFLTYFQNEAQLDKSGLPSDRFFAERPEGSVSTLKIQRTQQEDSAVYLCASSQLAGLSYEQYFGPGTRLTVT.

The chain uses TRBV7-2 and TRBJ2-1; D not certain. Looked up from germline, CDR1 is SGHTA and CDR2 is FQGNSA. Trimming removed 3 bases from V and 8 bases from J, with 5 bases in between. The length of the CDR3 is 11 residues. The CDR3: CASSFVDEQFF. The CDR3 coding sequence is TGTGCCAGCAGCTTTGTGGATGAGCAGTTCTTC.

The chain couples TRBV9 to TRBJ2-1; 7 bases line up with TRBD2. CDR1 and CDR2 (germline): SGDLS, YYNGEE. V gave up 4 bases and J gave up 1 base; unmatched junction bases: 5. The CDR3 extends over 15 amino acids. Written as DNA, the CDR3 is TGTGCCAGCAGCCCTACTAGCGATTCCTACAATGAGCAGTTCTTC. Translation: CASSPTSDSYNEQFF.

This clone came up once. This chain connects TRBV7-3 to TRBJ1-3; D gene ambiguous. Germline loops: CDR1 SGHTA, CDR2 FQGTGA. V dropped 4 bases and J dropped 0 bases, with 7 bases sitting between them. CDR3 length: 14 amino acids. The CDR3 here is CASSSSSSGNTIYF. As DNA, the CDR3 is TGTGCCAGCAGCTCTTCAAGCTCTGGAAACACCATATATTTT.

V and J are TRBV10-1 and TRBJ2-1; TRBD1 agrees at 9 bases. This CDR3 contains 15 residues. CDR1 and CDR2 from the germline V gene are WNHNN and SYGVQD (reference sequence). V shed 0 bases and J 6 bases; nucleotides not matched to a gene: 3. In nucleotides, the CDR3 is TGCGCCAGCAGTGAGTCCGGGACAGGGAGCAATGAGCAGTTCTTC. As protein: CASSESGTGSNEQFF.

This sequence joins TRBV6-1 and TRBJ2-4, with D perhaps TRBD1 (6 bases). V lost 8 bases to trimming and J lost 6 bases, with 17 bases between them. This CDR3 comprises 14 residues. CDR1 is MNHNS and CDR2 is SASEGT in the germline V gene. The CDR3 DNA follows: TGTGCCAGCGGGACCACGAGGGGGACAAACATTCAGTACTTC. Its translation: CASGTTRGTNIQYF.

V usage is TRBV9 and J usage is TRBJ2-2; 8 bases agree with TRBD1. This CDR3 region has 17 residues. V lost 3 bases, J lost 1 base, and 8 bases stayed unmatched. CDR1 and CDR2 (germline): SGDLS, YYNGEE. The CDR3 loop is CASSALSGTGNTGELFF. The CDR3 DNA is TGTGCCAGCAGCGCCCTCTCCGGGACAGGGAACACCGGGGAGCTGTTTTTT. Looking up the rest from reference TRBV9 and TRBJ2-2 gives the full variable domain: DSGVTQTPKHLITATGQRVTLRCSPRSGDLSVYWYQQSLDQGLQFLIQYYNGEERAKGNILERFSAQQFPDLHSELNLSSLELGDSALYFCASSALSGTGNTGELFFGEGSRLTVL.

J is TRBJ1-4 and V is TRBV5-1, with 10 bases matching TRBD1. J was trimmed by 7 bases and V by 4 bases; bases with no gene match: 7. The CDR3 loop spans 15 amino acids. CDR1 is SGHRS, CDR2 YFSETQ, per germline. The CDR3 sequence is CASSASGTGAEKLFF. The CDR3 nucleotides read TGCGCCAGCAGCGCCAGTGGGACAGGGGCTGAAAAACTGTTTTTT.